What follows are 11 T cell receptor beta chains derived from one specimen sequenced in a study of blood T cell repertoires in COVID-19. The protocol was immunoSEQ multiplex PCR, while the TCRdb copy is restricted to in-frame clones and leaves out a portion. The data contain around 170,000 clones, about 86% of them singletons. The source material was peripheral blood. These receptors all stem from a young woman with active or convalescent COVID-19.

The CDR3 sequence: CASSTPGTGGFRYGYTF. CDR3 bases: TGTGCCAGTAGTACACCCGGGACAGGCGGTTTTCGGTATGGCTACACCTTC. The V call is TRBV19, the J call TRBJ1-2; 8 bases map to TRBD1. Germline trimming cut 4 bases from V and 5 bases from J; bases unmatched to any gene: 15. Per the germline V gene, CDR1 is LNHDA and CDR2 is SQIVND (reference sequence). The CDR3 consists of 17 residues.

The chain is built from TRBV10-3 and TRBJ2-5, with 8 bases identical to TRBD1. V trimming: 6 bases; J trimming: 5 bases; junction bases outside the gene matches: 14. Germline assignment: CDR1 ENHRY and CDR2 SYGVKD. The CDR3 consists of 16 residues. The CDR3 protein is CAIRLTENRGRETQYF. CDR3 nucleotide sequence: TGTGCCATCAGATTGACAGAAAACAGGGGGAGGGAGACCCAGTACTTC.

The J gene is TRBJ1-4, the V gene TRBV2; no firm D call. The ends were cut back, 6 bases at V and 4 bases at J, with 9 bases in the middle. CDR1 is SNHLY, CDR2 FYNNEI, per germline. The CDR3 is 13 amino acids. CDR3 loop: CASRSGSNEKLFF. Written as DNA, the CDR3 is TGTGCCAGCAGGTCGGGGAGTAATGAAAAACTGTTTTTT.

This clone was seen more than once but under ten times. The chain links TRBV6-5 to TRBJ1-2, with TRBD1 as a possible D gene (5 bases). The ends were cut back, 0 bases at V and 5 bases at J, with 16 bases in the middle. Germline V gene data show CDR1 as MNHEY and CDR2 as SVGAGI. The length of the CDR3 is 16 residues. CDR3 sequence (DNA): TGTGCCAGCAGTTACTCAGGCCAACAGGTCCCATATGGCTACACCTTC. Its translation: CASSYSGQQVPYGYTF.

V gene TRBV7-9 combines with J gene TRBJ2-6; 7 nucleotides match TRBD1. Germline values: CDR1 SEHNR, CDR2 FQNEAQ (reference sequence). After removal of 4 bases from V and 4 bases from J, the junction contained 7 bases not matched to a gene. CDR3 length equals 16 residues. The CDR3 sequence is CASSYDRANGANVLTF. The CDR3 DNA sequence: TGTGCCAGCAGCTATGACAGGGCTAACGGGGCCAACGTCCTGACTTTC.

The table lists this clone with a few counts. CDR3 protein: CASRSTNTGELFF. In DNA, the CDR3 is TGTGCCAGCAGATCCACAAACACCGGGGAGCTGTTTTTT. The rearrangement uses TRBV12-3 or TRBV12-4 and TRBJ2-2, with no clear D. With 6 bases removed from V and 2 bases from J, the gap between germline ends came to 7 bases. The CDR3 is 13 residues long.

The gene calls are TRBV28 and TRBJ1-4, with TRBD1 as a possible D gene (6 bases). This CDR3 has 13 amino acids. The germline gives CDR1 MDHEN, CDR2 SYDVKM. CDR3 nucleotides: TGTGGTACGACATCCGGGACAAATGAAAAACTGTTTTTT. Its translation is CGTTSGTNEKLFF.

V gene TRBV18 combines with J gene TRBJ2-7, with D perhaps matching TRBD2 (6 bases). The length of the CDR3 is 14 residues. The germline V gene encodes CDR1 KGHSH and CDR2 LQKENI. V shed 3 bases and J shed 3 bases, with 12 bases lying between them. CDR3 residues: CASSPDGGGYEQYF. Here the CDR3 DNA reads TGTGCCAGCTCACCTGACGGGGGAGGCTACGAGCAGTACTTC.

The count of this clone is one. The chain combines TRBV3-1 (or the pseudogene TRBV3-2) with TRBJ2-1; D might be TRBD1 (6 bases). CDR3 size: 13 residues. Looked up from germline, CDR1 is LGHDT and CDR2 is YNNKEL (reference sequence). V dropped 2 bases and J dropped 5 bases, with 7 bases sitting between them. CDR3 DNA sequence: TGTGCCAGCAGCCAACACAGGGACAATGAGCAGTTCTTC. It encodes CASSQHRDNEQFF.

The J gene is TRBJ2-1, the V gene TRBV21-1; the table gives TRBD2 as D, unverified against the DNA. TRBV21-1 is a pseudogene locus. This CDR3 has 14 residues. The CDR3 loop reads CASSIRLEGDEQFF. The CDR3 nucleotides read TGTGCCAGCAGCATTCGACTAGAAGGCGATGAGCAGTTCTTC.

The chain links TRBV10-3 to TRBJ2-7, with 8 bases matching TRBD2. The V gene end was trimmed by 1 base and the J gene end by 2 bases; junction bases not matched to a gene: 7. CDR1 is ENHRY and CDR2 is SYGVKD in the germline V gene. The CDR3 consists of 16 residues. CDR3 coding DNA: TGTGCCATCAGTGAGTTGATTTCGGGAGGGCCCTACGAGCAGTACTTC. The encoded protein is CAISELISGGPYEQYF.